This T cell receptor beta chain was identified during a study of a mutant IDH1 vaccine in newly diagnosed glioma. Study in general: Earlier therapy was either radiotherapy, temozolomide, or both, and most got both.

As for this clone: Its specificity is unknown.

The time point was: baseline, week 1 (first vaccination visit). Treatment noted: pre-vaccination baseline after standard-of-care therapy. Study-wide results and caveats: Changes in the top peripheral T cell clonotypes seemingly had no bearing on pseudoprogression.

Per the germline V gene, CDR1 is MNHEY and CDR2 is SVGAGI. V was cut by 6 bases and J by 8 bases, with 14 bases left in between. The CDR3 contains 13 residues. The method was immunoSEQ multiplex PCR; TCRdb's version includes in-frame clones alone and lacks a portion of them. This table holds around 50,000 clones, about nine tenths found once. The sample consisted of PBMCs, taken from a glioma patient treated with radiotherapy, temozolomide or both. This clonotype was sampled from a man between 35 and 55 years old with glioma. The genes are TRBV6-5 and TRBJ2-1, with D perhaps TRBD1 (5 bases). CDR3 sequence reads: CASSKNGADEQFF. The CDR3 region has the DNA TGTGCCAGCAGCAAAAATGGGGCGGATGAGCAGTTCTTC.